This TCR beta chain was obtained from a study of blood T cell repertoires in COVID-19 (dated by TCRdb to 2018 to 2021). With respect to the entire study: Collaborator samples came from the United States, Italy and Spain and covered acute and convalescent phases of COVID-19. The prospective study material was composed of cDNA or gDNA derived from T cells, B-cell-depleted T cells, or PBMCs. Deeply sampled blood TCRbeta repertoires from subjects exposed to, actively infected with, or recovered from COVID-19 were included in the dataset. The repertoires were released in a freely available public database intended as a resource for research on the immune response to SARS-CoV-2. Samples were obtained from the ongoing ImmuneRACE study (first 160 participants) and from roughly 1,300 subjects provided by 6 global collaborators. Sample metadata almost always included a de-identified subject ID, COVID-19 status, age in years and sex. HLA class I and class II types, where available, came from metadata supplied by the sample provider rather than from assay-based typing. Points the paper makes about the study in general: The quantity of clinical and demographic metadata differed by source and by participant and was supplied without curation.

As to this clone: It lacks a known antigen. Base qualities are not at hand, and no much larger clone is one base apart.

V lost 3 bases and J lost 5 bases, and the count of bases not matched to a germline gene is 3. Including cysteine and phenylalanine, the CDR3 has 13 amino acids. The DNA shown is the 39-base CDR3, in frame from base 1. TCRbeta CDR3 regions were amplified from genomic DNA using the immunoSEQ Assay, a bias-controlled multiplex PCR. The original methods were these. The number of nucleated cells in each sample was estimated by amplification of reference gene primers within the assay. To quantify the absolute abundance of each unique TCRbeta CDR3 rearrangement, sequence reads were collapsed and filtered. For each sample, productive Simpson clonality was calculated as the square root of Simpson's diversity index across productive rearrangements. The table comes from immuneACCESS by way of TCRdb, which keeps in-frame sequences with V and J called. Part of the clones is missing from these tables; in studies checked, under half for an unresolved V gene and the rest for unknown reasons. From that table come the V and J calls and clone size; the DNA was used to work out D and trimming. This sample is represented by about 130,000 clones; about 70% of them were singletons. The ten largest clonotypes hold around 5.2% of the sample.

The collaborating institutions used their own protocols to collect whole blood in K2EDTA tubes. For TCRbeta analysis, collaborator samples were shipped as frozen whole blood, as isolated PBMCs, or as DNA extracted from either sample type. This clonotype was sampled from a man aged 60 to 69 with acute or convalescent COVID-19. Sequencing used peripheral blood. This sequence uses TRBV12-3 or TRBV12-4 and TRBJ2-5; the central 7 bases match TRBD1. The DNA is as follows: TGTGCCAGCAGTTTGAACAGGGGTGAGACCCAGTACTTC. Translation gives CASSLNRGETQYF.